The entry that follows covers one T cell receptor beta chain sequence. The V end was cut by 4 bases, the J end by 3 bases, with 9 bases between. There are 13 residues in the CDR3. Germline lookup yields CDR1 LNHDA and CDR2 SQIVND (reference sequence). Profiling relied on immunoSEQ multiplex PCR, and the TCRdb table lists in-frame clones only, not all of them. Altogether about 190,000 clones are present, 85% to 95% being singletons, with the ten largest covering roughly 1.6%. The data are from a study of control samples from healthy donors and cancer patients. The TCR sequence derives from a man aged 18 to 30 in good health. The sequenced sample consisted of blood. The chain couples TRBV19 to TRBJ1-1, with a possible D match to TRBD1 (6 bases). Here the CDR3 DNA reads TGTGCCAGTAGTAGAGGGGGGGACACTGAAGCTTTCTTT. Its translation is CASSRGGDTEAFF.